The 4 T cell receptor beta chains listed next were all sequenced from one sample in a study of Ad26.COV2.S vaccination and SARS-CoV-2 variants. The method was immunoSEQ multiplex PCR; TCRdb's version includes in-frame clones alone and lacks a portion of them. In the table there are nearly 95,000 clones, 82% of which are singletons. Here the sequenced sample was peripheral blood, taken after recovery from COVID-19. The origin of the receptors is a human donor who had recovered from COVID-19.

The table lists this clone with a few counts. This chain uses TRBV11-2 with TRBJ1-1; D is perhaps TRBD1 (6 bases). The CDR3 length is 15 residues. Germline CDR1 SGHAT, CDR2 FQNNGV. The V gene lost 0 bases and the J gene lost 1 base, with 9 bases spanning the gap. DNA for the CDR3: TGTGCCAGCAGCTTAGAGGGGGGCGCGAACACTGAAGCTTTCTTT. It yields the protein CASSLEGGANTEAFF.

The rearrangement joins TRBV28 to TRBJ2-2; no clear D gene. This CDR3 comprises 16 residues. V was shortened by 6 bases and J by 3 bases, with 17 bases between the two germline ends. Looked up from germline, CDR1 is MDHEN and CDR2 is SYDVKM. Here the CDR3 reads CASRPTSWAYTGELFF. The CDR3 DNA follows: TGTGCCAGCAGACCTACATCTTGGGCGTACACCGGGGAGCTGTTTTTT.

The chain links TRBV5-1 to TRBJ1-4; D possibly corresponds to TRBD1 (5 bases). Trimming took off 0 bases at V and 3 bases at J, with 9 bases between the two ends. The CDR3 is made up of 15 amino acids. Germline CDR1 is SGHRS and CDR2 is YFSETQ. CDR3 sequence reads: CASSLGGAPNEKLFF. DNA for the CDR3: TGCGCCAGCAGCTTGGGCGGGGCTCCTAATGAAAAACTGTTTTTT.

The CDR3 region has the DNA TGCGCCAGCAGCTTAAGACACCCTGTGGATGAAAAACTGTTTTTT. Amino acid sequence: CASSLRHPVDEKLFF. The chain employs TRBV5-1 and TRBJ1-4; D call uncertain. This CDR3 contains 15 residues. The germline gives CDR1 SGHRS, CDR2 YFSETQ. V was cut by 2 bases and J by 6 bases, with 14 bases left in between.